This T cell receptor beta chain originates from a study of OX40 agonist ivuxolimab in advanced cancers. The overall study: The dose-escalation cohort had hepatocellular carcinoma, melanoma, renal cell or head and neck cancer. Study conclusions and caveats: Dosing at 0.1 to 3.0 mg/kg was accompanied by clonal expansion of CD4+ and CD8+ blood T cells by week 6. The study found that CD8+ T cells averaged more expanded clones than CD4+.

Notes on this clone: Antigen specificity is unknown.

The table came from immunoSEQ multiplex PCR; TCRdb's copy has only in-frame clones and leaves some out. The sample yields 65,000 to 85,000 clones, more than 75% seen once. The CDR3 is 16 amino acids. CDR1 MGHDK and CDR2 SYGVNS come from the germline V gene. V was shortened by 4 bases and J by 2 bases, with 18 bases between the two germline ends. The sample was CD4+ or CD8+ T cells sorted from blood, taken in a trial of the OX40 agonist ivuxolimab. This TCR came from an adult with an advanced solid tumor such as melanoma, head and neck, liver or kidney cancer. This chain links TRBV25-1 with TRBJ2-7, with D possibly matching TRBD1 (6 bases). DNA of the CDR3: TGTGCCAGCAGTGGATTACGGGACACCCAACCCTACGAGCAGTACTTC. Protein: CASSGLRDTQPYEQYF.